A single sample is the source of the 24 T cell receptor beta chains below, sequenced in a study of T cells after yellow fever vaccination (dated by TCRdb to about 2019). Library method: 5' RACE. Sequencing used an Illumina HiSeq 2500. TCRdb reprocessing: public reads trimmed at Q25 with fastp, clones called with MiXCR, in-frame beta chains kept. Identical CDR3 protein sequences are pooled into one entry, listed with their most common genes and DNA. The sample profile shows about 73,000 distinct CDR3 sequences; 7.5% to 8% of them were found once. The ten largest account for 41% of the sample. The treatment or condition label corresponds to: live attenuated yellow fever vaccine strain. The sequenced sample was CD8+ T cells sorted from PBMCs, obtained on the day of the yellow fever booster vaccination. Receptors originate from a man aged 25-45 years who received the YFV17D yellow fever vaccine.

This clonotype was observed at least ten times. The chain employs TRBV11-2 and TRBJ2-3; possibly TRBD2 for D (6 bases). Germline CDR1 SGHAT, CDR2 FQNNGV. Trimming removed 3 bases at V and 0 bases at J, with 7 bases between. The CDR3 is 14 amino acids. CDR3 protein: CASSFGGSTDTQYF. CDR3 DNA sequence: TGTGCCAGCAGCTTCGGGGGTAGCACAGATACGCAGTATTTT.

The J gene is TRBJ1-1, the V gene TRBV20-1; D not resolved. Trimming pared 5 bases from V and 6 bases from J, leaving 10 bases between. CDR1 is DFQATT and CDR2 is SNEGSKA in the germline V gene (reference sequence). This CDR3 spans 11 amino acids. CDR3 DNA sequence: TGCAGTGCTTCTCATGGGCCTGAAGCTTTCTTT. Residues: CSASHGPEAFF.

This clonotype was detected ten times or more. In nucleotides, the CDR3 is TGTGCCAGCAGTTATCTAGCGGGGGATTACGAGCAGTACTTC. Its protein product is CASSYLAGDYEQYF. This chain connects TRBV6-5 to TRBJ2-7, with 10 bases that match TRBD2. Looked up from germline, CDR1 is MNHEY and CDR2 is SVGAGI. J was trimmed by 4 bases and V by 3 bases; bases with no gene match: 3. This CDR3 is 14 amino acids long.

This chain links TRBV9 with TRBJ2-1, with 8 positions matching TRBD2. J was trimmed by 5 bases and V by 1 base; bases with no gene match: 5. Germline CDR1 SGDLS, CDR2 YYNGEE. There are 15 residues in the CDR3. CDR3 nucleotides: TGTGCCAGCAGCGTATCGGGACTAGTCGACAATGAGCAGTTCTTC. Translating gives CASSVSGLVDNEQFF.

This clonotype was observed at least ten times. The V and J genes are TRBV7-8 and TRBJ2-3; 11 bases fit TRBD2. With 1 base clipped from V and 3 bases from J, the junction kept 6 bases outside the gene matches. The CDR3 length is 17 residues. In germline, CDR1 is SGHVS, CDR2 FQNEAQ. This CDR3 reads CASSLDPSGRKTDTQYF. The CDR3 DNA sequence: TGTGCCAGCAGCTTAGACCCTAGCGGGAGGAAAACAGATACGCAGTATTTT.

This clonotype was seen a handful of times. The chain uses TRBV20-1 and TRBJ2-7, with D possibly matching TRBD1 (6 bases). Trimming removed 4 bases at V and 1 base at J, with 11 bases between. The length of the CDR3 is 13 residues. The germline V gene encodes CDR1 DFQATT and CDR2 SNEGSKA (reference sequence). CDR3 sequence: CSATRDTSYEQYF. CDR3 nucleotides: TGCAGTGCTACCCGGGACACATCCTACGAGCAGTACTTC.

CDR3 nucleotide sequence: TGTGCCAGCAGCCACCTGACTAGCGATGCCTACGAGCAGTACTTC. Protein: CASSHLTSDAYEQYF. The chain uses TRBV7-2 and TRBJ2-7, with 8 bases lining up with TRBD2. This CDR3 comprises 15 residues. The germline V gene encodes CDR1 SGHTA and CDR2 FQGNSA. V lost 5 bases to trimming and J lost 2 bases; unmatched junction nucleotides: 8.

This clonotype was counted many times. The genes are TRBV7-8 and TRBJ2-3; no clear D. Trimming removed 0 bases from V and 6 bases from J, with 4 bases in between. Germline V gene data show CDR1 as SGHVS and CDR2 as FQNEAQ. CDR3 length equals 12 residues. CDR3 nucleotides: TGTGCCAGCAGCTTAGCCCCGGATACGCAGTATTTT. It codes for CASSLAPDTQYF.

A few counts support this clonotype. The rearrangement links TRBV9 to TRBJ2-3, with 7 bases identical to TRBD1. The CDR3 loop spans 16 amino acids. V lost 0 bases, J lost 2 bases, and 6 bases stayed unmatched. Germline V CDR1 and CDR2: SGDLS, YYNGEE. The CDR3: CASSVVGGGVTDTQYF. CDR3 bases: TGTGCCAGCAGCGTAGTAGGGGGCGGCGTCACAGATACGCAGTATTTT.

The chain carries TRBV11-2 and TRBJ2-7, with 7 bases lining up with TRBD2. The CDR3 extends over 15 amino acids. Per germline, CDR1 SGHAT and CDR2 FQNNGV. V shed 5 bases, J shed 3 bases, and the junction held 10 bases outside the gene matches. This CDR3 reads CASSLGPSGIYEQYF. Here the CDR3 DNA reads TGTGCCAGCAGCCTGGGCCCTAGCGGAATCTACGAGCAGTACTTC.

V is TRBV10-2 and J is TRBJ2-3, with a tentative D call TRBD1 (5 bases). V was shortened by 4 bases and J by 2 bases, with 10 bases between the two germline ends. Germline values: CDR1 WSHSY, CDR2 SAAADI. This CDR3 contains 14 residues. The CDR3 DNA follows: TGCGCCAGCAGTGTAAAAGGGGTCACAGATACGCAGTATTTT. Protein sequence: CASSVKGVTDTQYF.

The J gene is TRBJ1-1, the V gene TRBV12-3 or TRBV12-4; no clear D. The V end lost 3 bases, the J end lost 8 bases, and 16 bases lay between the germline ends. CDR3 length: 14 amino acids. The CDR3 here is CASSFLSPIPEAFF. The CDR3 bases are TGTGCCAGCAGTTTTTTGAGTCCAATTCCCGAAGCTTTCTTT.

This clonotype has more than one count but fewer than ten. J is TRBJ2-1 and V is TRBV6-2 or TRBV6-3; 7 bases are shared with TRBD1. The V gene end was trimmed by 4 bases and the J gene end by 5 bases; junction bases not matched to a gene: 5. The CDR3 runs to 14 residues. The germline CDR1 and CDR2 sequences are MNHEY and SVGEGT. The DNA for the CDR3 is TGTGCCAGCAGTTGGGACAGAACCAACAATGAGCAGTTCTTC. Amino acids: CASSWDRTNNEQFF.

CDR3 coding DNA: TGCGCCAGCACCCCTACGGCGGGTGGTTTTTTGGAGCAGTACTTC. It is translated as CASTPTAGGFLEQYF. The chain employs TRBV5-1 and TRBJ2-7, with D possibly being TRBD2 (5 bases). The CDR3 has 15 residues. V was pared by 6 bases and J by 7 bases, with 23 bases between. CDR1 is SGHRS, CDR2 YFSETQ, per germline.

The chain recombines TRBV19 with TRBJ2-6; D possibly corresponds to TRBD2 (5 bases). The V end lost 6 bases, the J end lost 1 base, and 10 bases lay between the germline ends. The germline gives CDR1 LNHDA, CDR2 SQIVND (reference sequence). The CDR3 is 15 residues long. The CDR3 DNA reads as TGTGCCAGTAGCAGCGGACCTTCTGGGGCCAACGTCCTGACTTTC. This encodes CASSSGPSGANVLTF.

There are a few counts of this clonotype. The rearrangement links TRBV6-1 to TRBJ1-1, with 9 bases matching TRBD1. Trimming at V came to 6 bases and at J to 4 bases, leaving 6 bases not matched to a gene. The CDR3 consists of 14 residues. Germline V gene data show CDR1 as MNHNS and CDR2 as SASEGT. CDR3 in DNA: TGTGCCAGCAGGCGGACAGGGGATCCCACTGAAGCTTTCTTT. Protein product: CASRRTGDPTEAFF.

This clonotype was detected only a few times. The chain links TRBV20-1 to TRBJ1-2; D is unresolved. Trimming took off 6 bases at V and 0 bases at J, with 8 bases between the two ends. The CDR3 extends over 12 amino acids. Germline CDR1 is DFQATT and CDR2 is SNEGSKA (reference sequence). The CDR3 coding sequence is TGCAGTGCCGAGGAAGCTAACTATGGCTACACCTTC. It encodes CSAEEANYGYTF.

This clonotype was picked up many times. V usage is TRBV11-2 and J usage is TRBJ2-7; TRBD1 is a possible D gene (6 bases). CDR3 length: 14 amino acids. Germline V lookup: CDR1 SGHAT, CDR2 FQNNGV. Trimming stripped 4 bases from V and 0 bases from J, with 10 bases between. The DNA for the CDR3 is TGTGCCAGCAGCTCAGGACAGAGCTCCTACGAGCAGTACTTC. Encoded protein: CASSSGQSSYEQYF.

This clonotype was recorded at least ten times. The chain is built from TRBV20-1 and TRBJ2-1; 11 nucleotides line up with TRBD2. V lost 5 bases, J lost 5 bases, and 5 bases stayed unmatched. CDR3 length equals 14 residues. Germline assignment: CDR1 DFQATT and CDR2 SNEGSKA (reference sequence). Here the CDR3 reads CSAGSGLADNEQFF. The CDR3, as DNA: TGCAGTGCTGGATCGGGACTAGCGGACAATGAGCAGTTCTTC.

This clonotype has at least ten counts. The V gene is TRBV7-6, the J gene TRBJ2-3; D unresolved. The germline gives CDR1 SGHVS, CDR2 FNYEAQ. The CDR3 is made up of 15 amino acids. Trimming took 5 bases from V and 7 from J, leaving 19 bases between them. The CDR3 DNA is TGTGCCAGCAGCGCCTACCCCGGGTTGGGGAATACGCAGTATTTT. Translating it yields CASSAYPGLGNTQYF. Drawing the rest from reference TRBV7-6 and TRBJ2-3, the complete variable domain is GAGVSQSPRYKVTKRGQDVALRCDPISGHVSLYWYRQALGQGPEFLTYFNYEAQQDKSGLPNDRFSAERPEGSISTLTIQRTEQRDSAMYRCASSAYPGLGNTQYFGPGTRLTVL.

The chain is built from TRBV4-3 and TRBJ2-7, with 9 bases fitting TRBD1. The CDR3 consists of 16 residues. Germline lookup yields CDR1 LGHNA and CDR2 YSLEER. V trimming: 1 base; J trimming: 1 base; junction bases outside the gene matches: 5. The CDR3 region has the DNA TGCGCCAGCAGCCAAGTAAGAGGACAGGGGTCCTACGAGCAGTACTTC. Its translation is CASSQVRGQGSYEQYF.

This clonotype was picked up a small number of times. The chain couples TRBV27 to TRBJ2-3; TRBD2 matches at 8 bases. There are 16 residues in the CDR3. The V gene's germline CDR1 is MNHEY and CDR2 SMNVEV (reference sequence). Trimming cost V 1 base and J 2 bases; bases outside gene matches: 5. The CDR3 region is CASSLYGTSFTDTQYF. In DNA form, the CDR3 reads TGTGCCAGCAGTTTATACGGGACTAGTTTCACAGATACGCAGTATTTT.

This clonotype has at least ten counts. The chain carries TRBV20-1 and TRBJ2-2; no clear D gene. The germline gives CDR1 DFQATT, CDR2 SNEGSKA (reference sequence). With 3 bases removed from V and 1 base from J, the gap between germline ends came to 12 bases. CDR3 size: 15 residues. In DNA form, the CDR3 reads TGCAGTGCTAGGTCCCAGAAACTGAACACCGGGGAGCTGTTTTTT. Amino acids: CSARSQKLNTGELFF.

The chain recombines TRBV12-3 or TRBV12-4 with TRBJ1-1; D is undetermined. Between the trimmed V and J ends, which lost 6 bases and 1 base, there was a span of 12 bases. This CDR3 comprises 14 residues. Written as DNA, the CDR3 is TGTGCCAGCAGGGACGGTTCTGGGAACACTGAAGCTTTCTTT. Its protein is CASRDGSGNTEAFF.